One T cell receptor beta chain is described in this entry. Every donor, a Caucasian adult, lived in Nashville, Tennessee. This sample is drawn from a study of shared clonotypes between healthy human individuals. Repertoires were generated with immunoSEQ multiplex PCR, while TCRdb's copy carries only in-frame clones and drops some. The sample holds 780,000 or so clones, roughly 72% seen once. The CDR3 runs to 12 residues. The V end lost 6 bases, the J end lost 2 bases, and 4 bases lay between the germline ends. Germline assignment: CDR1 MNHEY and CDR2 SVGAGI. The TCR was taken from a woman aged 25 to 39 in good health. V is TRBV6-5 and J is TRBJ2-2; D not certain. The sample comprised memory CD4+ T cells sorted from blood. As for subset: CD45RA-negative fraction. The CDR3 protein is CASRYNTGELFF. CDR3 in DNA: TGTGCCAGCAGGTACAACACCGGGGAGCTGTTTTTT.